This entry features one T cell receptor (beta chain) sequence. These data belong to a study of blood T cell repertoires in COVID-19. Study at large: Italy, Spain and the United States were the sources of the convalescent and acute COVID-19 samples. The cDNA or gDNA used as material had been derived from T cells, B-cell-depleted T cells, or PBMCs.

The V gene's germline CDR1 is SGHRS and CDR2 YFSETQ. The CDR3 sequence is 15 residues long. The V end was cut by 0 bases, the J end by 4 bases, with 13 bases between. Methods used by the authors: From reference gene primer amplification, estimates of nucleated cell counts were derived. Libraries were prepared by immunoSEQ multiplex PCR; TCRdb keeps only in-frame clonotypes and omits some of them. V, J and clone size derive from that table, while D and trimming were established from the DNA sequence. Counted here are roughly 230,000 clones, approximately 80% occurring once; the ten biggest clones make up roughly 7.4%.

The chain carries TRBV5-1 and TRBJ1-2; D gene ambiguous. This TCR derives from a woman aged 45-65 years with acute or convalescent COVID-19. The sample taken for sequencing was peripheral blood. The CDR3 coding sequence is TGCGCCAGCAGCTTGGAGTCCCGCTGGGCCTATGGCTACACCTTC. Its protein product is CASSLESRWAYGYTF. Supplemented by reference TRBV5-1 and TRBJ1-2, the full variable domain reads KAGVTQTPRYLIKTRGQQVTLSCSPISGHRSVSWYQQTPGQGLQFLFEYFSETQRNKGNFPGRFSGRQFSNSRSEMNVSTLELGDSALYLCASSLESRWAYGYTFGSGTRLTVV.